This T cell receptor (beta chain) was obtained from a study of control samples from healthy donors and cancer patients. CDR1 and CDR2 (germline): SGHKS, YYEKEE (reference sequence). V lost 4 bases to trimming and J lost 3 bases, with 10 bases between them. The CDR3 length is 13 residues. Data came from immunoSEQ multiplex PCR; TCRdb stores just in-frame clones and leaves some out. The sample includes about 85,000 clones, approximately 91% of them seen just once. A remark on this clone: In the same sample, other DNA sequences code for this CDR3.

This TCR was sampled from a woman aged 60-75 years in good health. The chain joins TRBV5-5 to TRBJ1-2; D might be TRBD1 (5 bases). Sequencing was done on a sample of blood. CDR3 coding DNA: TGTGCCAGCAGCAGTACAGGAGACTATGGCTACACCTTC. Encoded protein: CASSSTGDYGYTF.